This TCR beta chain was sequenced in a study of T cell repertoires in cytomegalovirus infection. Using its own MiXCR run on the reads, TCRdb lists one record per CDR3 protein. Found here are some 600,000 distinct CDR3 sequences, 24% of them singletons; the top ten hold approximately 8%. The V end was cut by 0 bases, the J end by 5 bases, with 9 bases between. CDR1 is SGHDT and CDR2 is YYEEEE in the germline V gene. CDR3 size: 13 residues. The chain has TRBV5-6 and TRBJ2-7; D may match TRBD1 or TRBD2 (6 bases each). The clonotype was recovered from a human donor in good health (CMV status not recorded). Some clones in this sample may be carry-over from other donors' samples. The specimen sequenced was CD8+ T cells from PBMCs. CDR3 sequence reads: CASSLAGEDEQYF. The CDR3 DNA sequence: TGTGCCAGCAGCTTGGCAGGGGAGGACGAGCAGTACTTC.